A selection of T cell receptor beta chains follows, all from one sample in a study of blood T cell repertoires in COVID-19. TCRdb's copy holds only in-frame clones and misses some; the assay was immunoSEQ multiplex PCR. Of roughly 34,000 clones detected, 70% to 80% appear once; the ten largest clones hold 16%. What was sequenced was peripheral blood. The receptor set was obtained from a human donor in a cohort sampled during active COVID-19. Each CDR3 is given with its conserved first and last residue. The D gene is left open where the match is weak. Clone size appears in some rows only: once, few, many, or a class for an expanded clone.

d_call: .; j_call: TRBJ2-1; v_call: TRBV6-4; clone_size: .; cdr3_nt: TGTGCCAGCACGTTACAGGGTCCAACCTACAATGAGCAGTTCTTC; cdr3_aa: CASTLQGPTYNEQFF
d_call: TRBD1; j_call: TRBJ1-5; v_call: TRBV28; clone_size: .; cdr3_nt: TGTGCCAGCAGTAGACAGGGGACGGGCCAGCCCCAGCATTTT; cdr3_aa: CASSRQGTGQPQHF
d_call: TRBD1; j_call: TRBJ2-7; v_call: TRBV5-6; clone_size: .; cdr3_nt: TGTGCCAGCAGCTTGACGGTGACAGGGGCCTACGAGCAGTACTTC; cdr3_aa: CASSLTVTGAYEQYF
d_call: .; j_call: TRBJ1-4; v_call: TRBV6-1; clone_size: .; cdr3_nt: TGTGCCAGCAGTGAAGCGCGAGTCGGTGAAAAACTGTTTTTT; cdr3_aa: CASSEARVGEKLFF
d_call: .; j_call: TRBJ1-1; v_call: TRBV2; clone_size: .; cdr3_nt: TGTGCCAGCAGGGAACGGGACACAACGAACACTGAAGCTTTCTTT; cdr3_aa: CASRERDTTNTEAFF
d_call: TRBD1; j_call: TRBJ2-1; v_call: TRBV7-2; clone_size: .; cdr3_nt: TGTGCCAGCAGCTTGGACAGGGGGTTTTACAATGAGCAGTTCTTC; cdr3_aa: CASSLDRGFYNEQFF
d_call: TRBD2; j_call: TRBJ2-5; v_call: TRBV5-6; clone_size: .; cdr3_nt: TGTGCCAGCAGCTCGGGTGGGGGTAGCGGGAGGAAGACCCAGTACTTC; cdr3_aa: CASSSGGGSGRKTQYF
d_call: .; j_call: TRBJ2-5; v_call: TRBV19; clone_size: .; cdr3_nt: TGTGCCAGTAGTATAAGCCCCTTTGAAGAGACCCAGTACTTC; cdr3_aa: CASSISPFEETQYF
d_call: .; j_call: TRBJ2-1; v_call: TRBV19; clone_size: .; cdr3_nt: TGTGCCAGTAGGACACAGGGTTGGGGGTACAATGAGCAGTTCTTC; cdr3_aa: CASRTQGWGYNEQFF
d_call: .; j_call: TRBJ2-1; v_call: TRBV6-6; clone_size: .; cdr3_nt: TGTGCCAGCAGTTCCCACTCGCGGGGTAGCGGTAATGAGCAGTTCTTC; cdr3_aa: CASSSHSRGSGNEQFF
d_call: TRBD2; j_call: TRBJ2-3; v_call: TRBV6-4; clone_size: .; cdr3_nt: TGTGCCAGCAGTGAAGTCGGACTAGCGGGGTCAGATACGCAGTATTTT; cdr3_aa: CASSEVGLAGSDTQYF
d_call: TRBD2; j_call: TRBJ2-5; v_call: TRBV4-2; clone_size: .; cdr3_nt: TGTGCCAGCAGCCAAGACGGGGGGGAGACCCAGTACTTC; cdr3_aa: CASSQDGGETQYF
d_call: .; j_call: TRBJ1-2; v_call: TRBV5-1; clone_size: .; cdr3_nt: TGCGCCAGCAGCTTGGTCCAGGGGCCCCTTTCCGGCTACACCTTC; cdr3_aa: CASSLVQGPLSGYTF
d_call: .; j_call: TRBJ1-4; v_call: TRBV3-1/TRBV3-2; clone_size: .; cdr3_nt: TGTGCCAGCAGCCAAGTTATGGGGGGACGAGGGTATGAAAAACTGTTTTTT; cdr3_aa: CASSQVMGGRGYEKLFF
d_call: TRBD1; j_call: TRBJ2-6; v_call: TRBV5-4; clone_size: .; cdr3_nt: TGTGCCAGCAGCTTTGATATCGTCGACAGGGTAATTGGGGCCAACGTCCTGACTTTC; cdr3_aa: CASSFDIVDRVIGANVLTF
d_call: .; j_call: TRBJ1-5; v_call: TRBV19; clone_size: once; cdr3_nt: TGTGCCAGTAGATCCCGGGGGGGGAATCAGCCCCAGCATTTT; cdr3_aa: CASRSRGGNQPQHF
d_call: TRBD1; j_call: TRBJ1-4; v_call: TRBV2; clone_size: few; cdr3_nt: TGTGCCAGCACCCTGGACAGGCTAGGTGAAAAACTGTTTTTT; cdr3_aa: CASTLDRLGEKLFF
d_call: TRBD1; j_call: TRBJ1-5; v_call: TRBV24-1; clone_size: .; cdr3_nt: TGTGCCACCAGTGATCCCGGACAGGGGGCCGGCAATCAGCCCCAGCATTTT; cdr3_aa: CATSDPGQGAGNQPQHF
d_call: .; j_call: TRBJ1-6; v_call: TRBV5-4; clone_size: once; cdr3_nt: TGTGCCAGCAGCTTGAGGGGCTCCTATAATTCACCCCTCCACTTT; cdr3_aa: CASSLRGSYNSPLHF
d_call: TRBD1; j_call: TRBJ1-5; v_call: TRBV7-9; clone_size: .; cdr3_nt: TGTGCCAGCAGCTTAGACAGGGGGCAGAATCAGCCCCAGCATTTT; cdr3_aa: CASSLDRGQNQPQHF
d_call: TRBD1; j_call: TRBJ2-3; v_call: TRBV5-1; clone_size: .; cdr3_nt: TGCGCCAGCAGCTCCTCGGACAGGGCAATCGGAGATACGCAGTATTTT; cdr3_aa: CASSSSDRAIGDTQYF
d_call: .; j_call: TRBJ2-5; v_call: TRBV30; clone_size: few; cdr3_nt: TGTGCCTGGAGTGTAAGGTCGAGGGAGACCCAGTACTTC; cdr3_aa: CAWSVRSRETQYF
d_call: TRBD1; j_call: TRBJ2-7; v_call: TRBV27; clone_size: .; cdr3_nt: TGTGCCAGCAGTTTATCCGGGACAGACTCTTACGAGCAGTACTTC; cdr3_aa: CASSLSGTDSYEQYF
d_call: .; j_call: TRBJ1-3; v_call: TRBV30; clone_size: .; cdr3_nt: TGTGCCTGGAGTACCAGAGGTGGAAACACCATATATTTT; cdr3_aa: CAWSTRGGNTIYF
d_call: TRBD1; j_call: TRBJ1-6; v_call: TRBV28; clone_size: few; cdr3_nt: TGTGCCAGCAGGTCTGGGGGGACAGTTTCACCCCTCCACTTT; cdr3_aa: CASRSGGTVSPLHF
d_call: .; j_call: TRBJ2-7; v_call: TRBV28; clone_size: once; cdr3_nt: TGTGCCAGCAGTTTTAAGTATGGAGGGGACGCCTACGAGCAGTACTTC; cdr3_aa: CASSFKYGGDAYEQYF
d_call: .; j_call: TRBJ2-3; v_call: TRBV5-6; clone_size: .; cdr3_nt: TGTGCCAGCAGCTTGAAAGGTCCTAGGGATACGCAGTATTTT; cdr3_aa: CASSLKGPRDTQYF
d_call: .; j_call: TRBJ2-7; v_call: TRBV6-2/TRBV6-3; clone_size: .; cdr3_nt: TGTGCCAGCAGTTCCACTGGTTACGAGCAGTACTTC; cdr3_aa: CASSSTGYEQYF
d_call: .; j_call: TRBJ1-6; v_call: TRBV18; clone_size: .; cdr3_nt: TGTGCCAGCTCACCGTTGTCGGTGAGCTCCTATAATTCACCCCTCCACTTT; cdr3_aa: CASSPLSVSSYNSPLHF